The clone carrying this T cell receptor (beta chain) was detected a few times. V was pared by 4 bases and J by 2 bases, with 3 bases of the junction left unmatched. Germline lookup yields CDR1 DFQATT and CDR2 SNEGSKA (reference sequence). The CDR3 has 14 residues. The record originates from a study of T cells after yellow fever vaccination. 5'RACE template switching produced TCR cDNA carrying a universal primer site and UMIs. MiXCR was run by TCRdb on the 5' RACE reads, yielding one entry per CDR3 protein. Of approximately 240,000 distinct CDR3 sequences listed, 3.6% are singletons. The sequences come from PBMCs, collected 15 days after the yellow fever booster vaccination. V is TRBV20-1 and J is TRBJ1-3, with 9 positions matching TRBD1. This sequence originates from a man between 18 and 29 years old who received the YFV17D yellow fever vaccine. The CDR3 region has the DNA TGCAGTGCTACCCACAGGGGGCCTGGAAACACCATATATTTT. Its protein product is CSATHRGPGNTIYF.